This T cell receptor beta chain was recorded in a study of spatial heterogeneity in lung cancer. Study as a whole: Combinations of a unique TCR and a UMI were tallied in raw reads, and on average each appeared more than ten times.

Stated time point: blood at routine non-recurrence follow-up after resection. All TCR cDNA molecules were individually tagged with a unique molecular identifier. TCRdb fed the 5' RACE reads into MiXCR, producing one record per CDR3 protein. This table has about 47,000 distinct CDR3 sequences, 12% appearing once. A word on this clonotype: Its antigen remains unidentified.

Broader study findings: There were more appearances of ubiquitous expanded tumor TCRs in blood at resection than at follow-up.

This CDR3 is 14 amino acids long. V was clipped by 5 bases and J by 0 bases, with 10 bases between them. The sequence was collected from a male donor with early-stage non-small cell lung cancer. The sample consisted of PBMCs, taken at follow-up. The gene calls are TRBV12-3 or TRBV12-4 and TRBJ1-1, with D perhaps matching TRBD1 (6 bases). The CDR3 reads CASSNRVLNTEAFF. Written as DNA, the CDR3 is TGTGCCAGCAGTAACAGGGTTTTGAACACTGAAGCTTTCTTT.